A single sample gave rise to the 14 T cell receptor beta chains below, sequenced in a study of T cell responses to AZD1222 COVID-19 vaccine. Clones were sequenced by immunoSEQ multiplex PCR, and TCRdb holds only the in-frame ones, with some missing. The table lists under 200,000 clones, approximately 90% of them singletons. Sequenced material: peripheral blood, taken 28 days after the second dose of the MenACWY control vaccine. The receptors here all came from an adult who received the MenACWY meningococcal vaccine as a control.

V and J are TRBV12-3 or TRBV12-4 and TRBJ1-1, with D possibly being TRBD1 (6 bases). The CDR3 has 13 amino acids. With 5 bases removed from V and 4 bases from J, the gap between germline ends came to 11 bases. The CDR3 sequence is CASSPRGGTEAFF. CDR3 nucleotides: TGTGCCAGCAGTCCGCGAGGGGGCACTGAAGCTTTCTTT.

This clone was seen only once. The rearrangement joins TRBV12-3 or TRBV12-4 to TRBJ1-2; unclear D gene. This CDR3 has 13 amino acids. V was pared by 7 bases and J by 5 bases, with 14 bases between. The CDR3 nucleotides read TGTGCCAGCACTCCATATCGGAGTTATGGCTACACCTTC. Translated: CASTPYRSYGYTF.

This sequence joins TRBV18 and TRBJ2-1; possible D gene TRBD1, 6 bases. The ends were cut back, 0 bases at V and 6 bases at J, with 12 bases in the middle. Germline V gene lookup returns CDR1 KGHSH and CDR2 LQKENI. The CDR3 runs 15 residues. The CDR3 DNA sequence: TGTGCCAGCTCACCACCGGCACAGGGAAGCAATGAGCAGTTCTTC. Protein sequence: CASSPPAQGSNEQFF.

The chain is built from TRBV7-9 and TRBJ1-1; 10 nucleotides agree with TRBD1. CDR1 is SEHNR and CDR2 is FQNEAQ in the germline V gene (reference sequence). Unmatched junction bases numbered 11, after V lost 5 bases and J lost 5 bases. The CDR3 totals 16 residues. CDR3 nucleotides: TGTGCCAGCAGCCCTCTGACAGGGGGCGCGTGGACTGAAGCTTTCTTT. Amino acid sequence: CASSPLTGGAWTEAFF.

The gene calls are TRBV4-2 and TRBJ2-3; D remains ambiguous. V was pared by 1 base and J by 6 bases, with 20 bases between. The germline gives CDR1 LGHNA, CDR2 YNFKEQ. This CDR3 comprises 17 residues. Written as DNA, the CDR3 is TGTGCCAGCAGCCAAGGACACCCGTCCTGGGTGGAGGATACGCAGTATTTT. Its translation is CASSQGHPSWVEDTQYF.

The V call is TRBV10-2, the J call TRBJ2-2; D gene uncertain. The CDR3 length is 15 residues. V was pared by 0 bases and J by 3 bases, with 8 bases between. CDR1 WSHSY and CDR2 SAAADI come from the germline V gene. CDR3 nucleotide sequence: TGCGCCAGCAGTGAGTCAGGGTATCACACCGGGGAGCTGTTTTTT. As protein: CASSESGYHTGELFF.

The V gene is TRBV2, the J gene TRBJ1-4; D gene unclear. The V gene's germline CDR1 is SNHLY and CDR2 FYNNEI. Trimming took off 6 bases at V and 7 bases at J, with 18 bases between the two ends. The length of the CDR3 is 15 residues. The CDR3 sequence is CASSEMRSRSEKLFF. The CDR3 region has the DNA TGTGCCAGCAGCGAGATGAGGAGTAGGAGTGAAAAACTGTTTTTT. Filled out from reference TRBV2 and TRBJ1-4, the complete variable domain reads EPEVTQTPSHQVTQMGQEVILRCVPISNHLYFYWYRQILGQKVEFLVSFYNNEISEKSEIFDDQFSVERPDGSNFTLKIRSTKLEDSAMYFCASSEMRSRSEKLFFGSGTQLSVL.

J is TRBJ1-1 and V is TRBV5-4; D unresolved. The V end was cut by 9 bases, the J end by 0 bases, with 3 bases between. The CDR3 totals 10 residues. Germline CDR1 reads SGHNT; CDR2 reads YYREEE (reference sequence). The CDR3 DNA sequence: TGTGCCAAGATGAACACTGAAGCTTTCTTT. Encoded protein: CAKMNTEAFF.

The genes are TRBV27 and TRBJ2-7; maybe TRBD2 (7 bases). CDR1 and CDR2 (germline): MNHEY, SMNVEV (reference sequence). Trimming took 8 bases from V and 4 from J, leaving 15 bases between them. This CDR3 spans 13 amino acids. CDR3 loop: CASRGGGIYEQYF. The DNA of the CDR3 is TGTGCCAGCCGAGGGGGGGGAATTTACGAGCAGTACTTC.

The CDR3 DNA is TGTGCCAGCAGCCAGACGGGTTACAATCAGCCCCAGCATTTT. It yields the protein CASSQTGYNQPQHF. J is TRBJ1-5 and V is TRBV7-2; D gene unclear. The CDR3 runs to 14 residues. V was clipped by 5 bases and J by 3 bases, with 11 bases between them. Germline V gene lookup returns CDR1 SGHTA and CDR2 FQGNSA.

The V gene is TRBV5-1, the J gene TRBJ1-4; TRBD1 might be the D (5 bases). The CDR3 spans 14 residues. Germline V gives CDR1 SGHRS, CDR2 YFSETQ. V lost 2 bases, J lost 3 bases, and 8 bases lay in between. CDR3: CASSFQGANEKLFF. Written as DNA, the CDR3 is TGCGCCAGCAGCTTCCAGGGTGCTAATGAAAAACTGTTTTTT.

The rearrangement uses TRBV2 and TRBJ1-2; D may be TRBD1 (5 bases). This CDR3 region has 14 residues. Trimming removed 2 bases from V and 8 bases from J, with 15 bases in between. From germline, CDR1 is SNHLY and CDR2 FYNNEI. The CDR3 bases are TGTGCCAGCAGTGAACTTTCGGGGGTAGGGGGCTACACCTTC. Translated: CASSELSGVGGYTF.

Details on this clone: A junction boundary mismatches the germline segment, possibly from a read error. The genes are TRBV7-7 and TRBJ2-1; 12 nucleotides line up with TRBD2. The CDR3 sequence is 15 residues long. Germline assignment: CDR1 SSHAT and CDR2 FNYEAQ (reference sequence). The CDR3 sequence is CASSYGLAGNNEQFF. The CDR3, as DNA: TGTGCTAGCAGCTACGGACTAGCGGGGAACAATGAGCAGTTCTTC.

In this sample, this clone turned up a few times. This sample also contains other DNA sequences that code for the same CDR3. V is TRBV2 and J is TRBJ2-7, with a tentative D call TRBD1 (5 bases). Trimming took 3 bases from V and 6 from J, leaving 12 bases between them. Germline V gene data show CDR1 as SNHLY and CDR2 as FYNNEI. The CDR3 has 13 amino acids. The CDR3 DNA reads TGTGCCAGCAGTGACGGGCAGGGCACCGAGCAGTACTTC. Its protein is CASSDGQGTEQYF.